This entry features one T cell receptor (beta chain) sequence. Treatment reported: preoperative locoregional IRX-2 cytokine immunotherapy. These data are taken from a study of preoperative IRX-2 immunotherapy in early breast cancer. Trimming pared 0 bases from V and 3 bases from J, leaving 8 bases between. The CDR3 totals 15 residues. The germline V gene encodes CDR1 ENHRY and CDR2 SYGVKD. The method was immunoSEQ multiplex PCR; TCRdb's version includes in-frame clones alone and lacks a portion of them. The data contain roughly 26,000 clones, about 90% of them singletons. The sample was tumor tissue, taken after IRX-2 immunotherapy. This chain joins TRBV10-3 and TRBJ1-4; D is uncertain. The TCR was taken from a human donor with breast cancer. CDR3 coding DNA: TGTGCCATCAGTGAGTCGTATGTACCTAATGAAAAACTGTTTTTT. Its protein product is CAISESYVPNEKLFF.